What follows is one T cell receptor (beta chain) and its context. The data were taken from a study of blood T cell repertoires in COVID-19. Generated by immunoSEQ multiplex PCR, the TCRdb table keeps only in-frame clones and is missing some. The sample yields fewer than 450,000 clones, approximately 88% seen once. Sample: peripheral blood. This receptor was identified in a woman aged 50 to 60 with COVID-19, enrolled during active disease.

CDR3 nucleotide sequence: TGTGCCAGCTCCGGGACTTCAGGCACTGAAGCTTTCTTT. It translates to CASSGTSGTEAFF. V usage is TRBV19 and J usage is TRBJ1-1; a possible D gene is TRBD1 (5 bases). V was shortened by 9 bases and J by 4 bases, with 15 bases between the two germline ends. The CDR3 runs 13 residues. From germline, CDR1 is LNHDA and CDR2 SQIVND (reference sequence).